The clone carrying this T cell receptor beta chain was counted once. The antigen remains unidentified. The sample comes from a study of T cell responses to AZD1222 COVID-19 vaccine. Overall study context: It was second doses at about 4 or about 12 weeks that were pooled. General study results and limits: Repertoire sampling was restricted to post-peak T cell response timepoints. Close to half of spike-specific TCRs reportedly recognize unmutated variant regions. Mostly white British, mostly female donors; authors suggested clonal diversity may be underestimated.

Profiling relied on immunoSEQ multiplex PCR, and the TCRdb table lists in-frame clones only, not all of them. The sample carries about 120,000 clones, about 90% recorded once. Sequencing used peripheral blood, obtained on day 0 of AZD1222 vaccination. This receptor was identified in an adult in good health.

CDR3 residues: CATSDRGQGYEQYF. The CDR3 nucleotides read TGTGCCACCAGTGATCGAGGACAGGGTTACGAGCAGTACTTC. The gene calls are TRBV24-1 and TRBJ2-7, with 8 positions matching TRBD1. Germline assignment: CDR1 KGHDR and CDR2 SFDVKD. With 3 bases clipped from V and 4 bases from J, the junction kept 4 bases outside the gene matches. The CDR3 length is 14 residues.